The 16 T cell receptor beta chains given below trace back to one sample, sequenced in a study of blood T cell repertoires in COVID-19 (dated by TCRdb to 2018 to 2020). The library was made by the immunoSEQ multiplex PCR assay. TCRdb limited this immuneACCESS table to in-frame rearrangements with V and J called. A share of clones is missing; checked studies link under half to unresolved V genes, and the rest is unexplained. The sample profile shows approximately 98,000 clones; about 88% of them were found once. The ten largest clones capture less than 2.5% of the sample. The source material was peripheral blood. These receptors originate from a human donor in a cohort sampled during active COVID-19.

This clone appeared a few times. The CDR3 sequence is CASSYSTGNPGELFF. Here the CDR3 DNA reads TGTGCCAGCAGTTACTCGACAGGGAATCCCGGGGAGCTGTTTTTT. The V and J genes are TRBV6-5 and TRBJ2-2, with TRBD1 matching 7 bases. This CDR3 comprises 15 residues. Looked up from germline, CDR1 is MNHEY and CDR2 is SVGAGI. J gave up 6 bases and V 0 bases, and 4 bases lay outside the gene matches.

V is TRBV7-3 and J is TRBJ2-1, with a weak D call TRBD2 (5 bases). The V end was cut by 4 bases, the J end by 12 bases, with 16 bases between. The CDR3 loop spans 13 amino acids. The germline V gene has CDR1 SGHTA and CDR2 FQGTGA. The CDR3 bases are TGTGCCAGCAGCTCCGGGGTTCTTACGGGGCAGTTCTTC. It specifies CASSSGVLTGQFF.

J is TRBJ1-6 and V is TRBV6-2 or TRBV6-3; 7 bases line up with TRBD1. Germline V gives CDR1 MNHEY, CDR2 SVGEGT. V lost 5 bases to trimming and J lost 7 bases; unmatched junction nucleotides: 11. The CDR3 is made up of 16 amino acids. CDR3 coding DNA: TGTGCCAGCAGTGACGGGGGACAGCTACTAAATTCACCCCTCCACTTT. Translated, it gives CASSDGGQLLNSPLHF.

This chain connects TRBV29-1 to TRBJ2-1; D is perhaps TRBD2 (5 bases). Trimming cost V 0 bases and J 9 bases, with 9 bases left between them. The germline CDR1 and CDR2 sequences are SQVTM and ANQGSEA. This CDR3 is 12 amino acids long. As DNA, the CDR3 is TGCAGCGTTGAAGATCGGAGGAGTGAGCAGTTCTTC. It encodes CSVEDRRSEQFF.

CDR3: CASSSTGLWQYF. The CDR3 region has the DNA TGTGCCAGCAGCTCCACCGGGTTATGGCAGTACTTC. This chain uses TRBV12-3 or TRBV12-4 with TRBJ2-7; unclear D gene. The CDR3 covers 12 residues. Trimming removed 6 bases at V and 9 bases at J, with 15 bases between.

J is TRBJ2-1 and V is TRBV30; D remains ambiguous. Germline V gene data show CDR1 as GTSNPN and CDR2 as SVGIG (reference sequence). V was trimmed by 2 bases and J by 9 bases, leaving 8 bases between them. The CDR3 consists of 11 residues. CDR3 coding DNA: TGTGCCTGGAGTCTTTCCCCTGAGCAGTTCTTC. It is translated as CAWSLSPEQFF.

This sequence joins TRBV6-6 and TRBJ2-7; 9 bases are a match to TRBD2. The CDR3 length is 15 residues. The germline gives CDR1 MNHNY, CDR2 SVGAGI (reference sequence). V shed 2 bases and J 5 bases; nucleotides not matched to a gene: 7. The CDR3 DNA sequence: TGTGCCAGCAGTTACGGGGCTAGCGGGACCCACGAGCAGTACTTC. Translation: CASSYGASGTHEQYF.

This chain links TRBV4-1 with TRBJ2-3; a weak D match, TRBD2 (6 bases). Germline V gene data show CDR1 as MGHRA and CDR2 as YSYEKL. The CDR3 is 15 residues long. With 4 bases removed from V and 0 bases from J, the gap between germline ends came to 11 bases. CDR3 sequence: CASSLSGLSTDTQYF. In DNA, the CDR3 is TGCGCCAGCAGCCTTAGCGGTCTTAGCACAGATACGCAGTATTTT.

The chain recombines TRBV7-9 with TRBJ2-3; TRBD2 aligns across 12 bases. This CDR3 spans 17 amino acids. Germline V gene sequence: CDR1 SEHNR, CDR2 FQNEAQ (reference sequence). Trimming at V came to 5 bases and at J to 6 bases, leaving 12 bases not matched to a gene. CDR3 in amino acids: CASSATSGGSPPDTQYF. Here the CDR3 DNA reads TGTGCCAGCAGCGCCACTAGCGGGGGGTCCCCCCCGGATACGCAGTATTTT.

This clone appeared a few times. J is TRBJ1-6 and V is TRBV25-1; no firm D call. From germline, CDR1 is MGHDK and CDR2 SYGVNS. V was cut by 1 base and J by 8 bases, with 9 bases left in between. The CDR3 consists of 14 residues. In DNA form, the CDR3 reads TGTGCCAGCAGTGAATTAGGAAGCGATTCACCCCTCCACTTT. This gives the protein CASSELGSDSPLHF.

V usage is TRBV11-1 and J usage is TRBJ2-2, with D tentatively TRBD1 (5 bases). Germline CDR1 is SGHAT and CDR2 is FQDESV (reference sequence). V lost 6 bases and J lost 7, with 12 bases in between. The CDR3 sequence is 13 residues long. In nucleotides, the CDR3 is TGTGCCAGCAGTTCTCGGACAATCGGGGAGCTGTTTTTT. Protein sequence: CASSSRTIGELFF.

This chain links TRBV18 with TRBJ2-7, with D possibly being TRBD2 (5 bases). The CDR3 has 14 amino acids. CDR1 and CDR2 (germline): KGHSH, LQKENI. V was trimmed by 0 bases and J by 3 bases, leaving 9 bases between them. Here the CDR3 DNA reads TGTGCCAGCTCACCACCGCAACGGGGCTACGAGCAGTACTTC. Amino acid sequence: CASSPPQRGYEQYF.

This chain connects TRBV10-3 to TRBJ2-6, with 8 bases matching TRBD1. Germline assignment: CDR1 ENHRY and CDR2 SYGVKD. V shed 3 bases, J shed 0 bases, and the junction held 7 bases outside the gene matches. The CDR3 consists of 18 residues. This CDR3 reads CAISDQGQGRSGANVLTF. The CDR3 nucleotides read TGTGCCATCAGTGACCAAGGACAGGGCCGCTCTGGGGCCAACGTCCTGACTTTC.

The DNA for the CDR3 is TGTGCCATCAACAGGGCGGCTGGAAACACCATATATTTT. This codes for CAINRAAGNTIYF. This chain uses TRBV10-3 with TRBJ1-3; TRBD1 is a possible D gene (6 bases). Germline-derived CDR1 and CDR2 are ENHRY and SYGVKD. The CDR3 covers 13 residues. Trimming cost V 7 bases and J 2 bases, with 9 bases left between them.

The chain joins TRBV3-1 (or the pseudogene TRBV3-2) to TRBJ1-2, with 11 bases identical to TRBD1. CDR1 and CDR2 (germline): LGHDT, YNNKEL (reference sequence). This CDR3 region has 19 residues. V lost 0 bases to trimming and J lost 4 bases; unmatched junction nucleotides: 13. The CDR3 DNA reads TGTGCCAGCAGCCAAGATCAGGGGGACAGGGGGATTTTTGGCTATGGCTACACCTTC. Protein: CASSQDQGDRGIFGYGYTF.

In this sample, this clone turned up once. The chain uses TRBV30 and TRBJ2-3, with TRBD2 as a possible D gene (6 bases). Trimming stripped 4 bases from V and 0 bases from J, with 14 bases between. The CDR3 spans 15 residues. Germline-derived CDR1 and CDR2 are GTSNPN and SVGIG (reference sequence). As DNA, the CDR3 is TGTGCCTGGACCCCAATGGAGGGTAGCACAGATACGCAGTATTTT. Its translation is CAWTPMEGSTDTQYF.